Below, 28 T cell receptor beta chains from the same sample are listed, as sequenced in a study of cytomegalovirus exposure and HLA in healthy donors. 13 Jbeta primers and 60 Vbeta primers were used for the PCR. The table came from immunoSEQ multiplex PCR; TCRdb's copy has only in-frame clones and leaves some out. The sample lists approximately 160,000 clones; 70% to 85% were seen once. The specimen sequenced was PBMCs. The receptors shown here come from a woman in her thirties in good health and CMV-seropositive.

V usage is TRBV5-1 and J usage is TRBJ2-2, with TRBD2 matching 9 bases. V trimming: 1 base; J trimming: 7 bases; junction bases outside the gene matches: 5. Germline CDR1 and CDR2: SGHRS and YFSETQ. The CDR3 has 15 residues. The CDR3, as DNA: TGCGCCAGCAGCTTGAGTAGCGGGAGCAGCGGGGAGCTGTTTTTT. Protein: CASSLSSGSSGELFF.

The J gene is TRBJ1-3, the V gene TRBV7-9; 7 bases agree with TRBD1. The CDR3 consists of 16 residues. Germline V gives CDR1 SEHNR, CDR2 FQNEAQ (reference sequence). V dropped 0 bases and J dropped 2; count of bases not matched to a gene: 4. The CDR3 loop reads CASSLATGNPGNTIYF. The DNA for the CDR3 is TGTGCCAGCAGCTTAGCGACAGGGAACCCTGGAAACACCATATATTTT.

The V call is TRBV4-3, the J call TRBJ2-3, with D uncertain. Germline V gene data show CDR1 as LGHNA and CDR2 as YSLEER. The CDR3 length is 14 residues. The V end was cut by 3 bases, the J end by 4 bases, with 11 bases between. The CDR3 spells CASSQSRASDTQYF. DNA for the CDR3: TGCGCCAGCAGCCAGAGTAGAGCTTCAGATACGCAGTATTTT.

V usage is TRBV25-1 and J usage is TRBJ2-7; 8 bases map to TRBD2. The V segment lost 1 base and the J segment 4 bases; nucleotides outside the gene matches: 6. The V gene's germline CDR1 is MGHDK and CDR2 SYGVNS. The CDR3 runs 15 residues. CDR3 nucleotides: TGTGCCAGCAGTGAATTGGACGGGAGGGCGTACGAGCAGTACTTC. Protein product: CASSELDGRAYEQYF.

The chain is built from TRBV19 and TRBJ1-2; D gene ambiguous. The CDR3 length is 11 residues. The germline V gene has CDR1 LNHDA and CDR2 SQIVND (reference sequence). V was shortened by 0 bases and J by 8 bases, with 4 bases between the two germline ends. In nucleotides, the CDR3 is TGTGCCAGTAGTATAGATCTAGGCTACACCTTC. Translated, it gives CASSIDLGYTF. Together with reference TRBV19 and TRBJ1-2, the CDR3 gives the full variable domain: DGGITQSPKYLFRKEGQNVTLSCEQNLNHDAMYWYRQDPGQGLRLIYYSQIVNDFQKGDIAEGYSVSREKKESFPLTVTSAQKNPTAFYLCASSIDLGYTFGSGTRLTVV.

For this clone: At one end, the junction sequence differs from germline, possibly due to a read error. The chain carries TRBV7-2 and TRBJ2-1; 9 bases agree with TRBD2. The CDR3 extends over 15 amino acids. Germline values: CDR1 SGHTA, CDR2 FQGNSA. The CDR3 sequence: CASSLAGSSYNEQFF. DNA for the CDR3: TGTGCCAGCAGCCTAGCGGGGAGCTCCTACAATGAGCAGTTCTTC.

This clone was seen only once. The V gene is TRBV12-5, the J gene TRBJ2-7; the match to TRBD2 covers 15 bases. The V gene's germline CDR1 is LGHNT and CDR2 FRNRAP. This CDR3 has 15 residues. J lost 8 bases, V lost 0 bases, and 2 bases had no gene match. The CDR3 here is CASGLVGLAGGKQYF. In DNA form, the CDR3 reads TGTGCTAGTGGTTTGGTCGGACTAGCGGGAGGGAAGCAGTACTTC.

This clone showed up just a few times. This chain connects TRBV27 to TRBJ1-2; 9 positions match TRBD1. Germline values: CDR1 MNHEY, CDR2 SMNVEV (reference sequence). The CDR3 is 15 residues long. With 4 bases clipped from V and 11 bases from J, the junction kept 14 bases outside the gene matches. For the CDR3, the DNA is TGTGCCAGCAGTTCCTCCGGGACAGGGAGACTTTGGTACACCTTC. Amino acids: CASSSSGTGRLWYTF.

V gene TRBV9 combines with J gene TRBJ2-1; 9 bases fit TRBD2. Per the germline V gene, CDR1 is SGDLS and CDR2 is YYNGEE. The length of the CDR3 is 19 residues. V dropped 6 bases and J dropped 0; count of bases not matched to a gene: 16. CDR3 sequence reads: CASTTLGGRAKTSYNEQFF. The CDR3 DNA sequence: TGTGCCAGCACCACGTTGGGCGGGAGGGCGAAGACCTCCTACAATGAGCAGTTCTTC. Variable domain in full (rest from reference TRBV9 and TRBJ2-1): DSGVTQTPKHLITATGQRVTLRCSPRSGDLSVYWYQQSLDQGLQFLIQYYNGEERAKGNILERFSAQQFPDLHSELNLSSLELGDSALYFCASTTLGGRAKTSYNEQFFGPGTRLTVL.

This chain connects TRBV7-9 to TRBJ2-7; D remains unclear. Germline assignment: CDR1 SEHNR and CDR2 FQNEAQ (reference sequence). This CDR3 has 14 residues. Trimming shortened V by 1 base and J by 0 bases, and 7 bases separated the two germline ends. As DNA, the CDR3 is TGTGCCAGCAGCTTAGACTATAGCTCCTACGAGCAGTACTTC. It specifies CASSLDYSSYEQYF.

This sequence joins TRBV4-2 and TRBJ1-2; D remains unclear. The CDR3 totals 13 residues. Looked up from germline, CDR1 is LGHNA and CDR2 is YNFKEQ. V was trimmed by 2 bases and J by 4 bases, leaving 8 bases between them. CDR3 coding DNA: TGTGCCAGCAGCCAATCCCAGGCCTATGGCTACACCTTC. This gives the protein CASSQSQAYGYTF.

The J gene is TRBJ2-7, the V gene TRBV16; 8 positions agree with TRBD1. The CDR3 extends over 17 amino acids. Germline CDR1 KGHSY, CDR2 FQNENV. V was clipped by 4 bases and J by 5 bases; unmatched bases: 16. The CDR3 bases are TGTGCCAGCAGCCTTCAGGGGGCCCCACCGGTTGGGGACGAGCAGTACTTC. Encoded protein: CASSLQGAPPVGDEQYF.

As for this clone: Other DNA sequences in this specimen translate into the identical CDR3. V gene TRBV13 combines with J gene TRBJ2-1; 8 bases line up with TRBD2. After removal of 5 bases from V and 0 bases from J, the junction contained 6 bases not matched to a gene. CDR1 PRHDT and CDR2 FYEKMQ come from the germline V gene (reference sequence). The CDR3 extends over 16 amino acids. The CDR3 here is CASSPAGDRSYNEQFF. DNA for the CDR3: TGTGCCAGCAGCCCAGCGGGAGACCGCTCCTACAATGAGCAGTTCTTC.

This clone was found once. The rearrangement links TRBV29-1 to TRBJ1-1, with 8 bases identical to TRBD1. Germline assignment: CDR1 SQVTM and CDR2 ANQGSEA. The J segment lost 3 bases and the V segment lost 6 bases, leaving 6 bases of the junction unmatched. The CDR3 is 13 residues long. CDR3 residues: CSVDRDGDTEAFF. CDR3 nucleotide sequence: TGCAGCGTGGACAGGGACGGGGACACTGAAGCTTTCTTT. Using reference TRBV29-1 and TRBJ1-1 for the parts outside the CDR3, the full variable domain is SAVISQKPSRDICQRGTSLTIQCQVDSQVTMMFWYRQQPGQSLTLIATANQGSEATYESGFVIDKFPISRPNLTFSTLTVSNMSPEDSSIYLCSVDRDGDTEAFFGQGTRLTVV.

The V gene is TRBV10-3, the J gene TRBJ2-3; 14 bases are shared with TRBD2. The CDR3 consists of 16 residues. Germline values: CDR1 ENHRY, CDR2 SYGVKD. The V segment lost 4 bases and the J segment 4 bases; nucleotides outside the gene matches: 4. Here the CDR3 reads CAISALTSGRADTQYF. In DNA form, the CDR3 reads TGTGCCATCAGTGCCCTGACTAGCGGGAGGGCAGATACGCAGTATTTT.

The CDR3 DNA follows: TGTGCCAGCAGGAGACAGGGGTCTAATGAAAAACTGTTTTTT. Its translation: CASRRQGSNEKLFF. The chain joins TRBV2 to TRBJ1-4; 8 nucleotides align to TRBD1. Germline CDR1 SNHLY, CDR2 FYNNEI. The CDR3 is made up of 14 amino acids. Losses at the gene ends were 6 bases for V and 3 bases for J; bases not matched to a gene: 3.

This sequence joins TRBV28 and TRBJ1-5, with D unresolved. The germline gives CDR1 MDHEN, CDR2 SYDVKM. The CDR3 contains 15 residues. V was cut by 7 bases and J by 5 bases, with 18 bases left in between. The CDR3 bases are TGTGCCAGCAATGACCCGGGGAACGGAGATCAGCCCCAGCATTTT. Translating it yields CASNDPGNGDQPQHF. The entire variable domain, with the rest obtained from reference TRBV28 and TRBJ1-5, is as follows: DVKVTQSSRYLVKRTGEKVFLECVQDMDHENMFWYRQDPGLGLRLIYFSYDVKMKEKGDIPEGYSVSREKKERFSLILESASTNQTSMYLCASNDPGNGDQPQHFGDGTRLSIL.

To note about this clone: Other nucleotide sequences from this sample produce the same CDR3. The CDR3 nucleotides read TGTGCCAGCAGTTTAGGTGCGTACGAGCAGTACTTC. Residues: CASSLGAYEQYF. The chain joins TRBV28 to TRBJ2-7; no firm D call. Germline CDR1 and CDR2: MDHEN and SYDVKM. Trimming removed 2 bases from V and 4 bases from J, with 6 bases in between. The CDR3 runs 12 residues. Full variable domain (outside the CDR3, taken from reference TRBV28 and TRBJ2-7): DVKVTQSSRYLVKRTGEKVFLECVQDMDHENMFWYRQDPGLGLRLIYFSYDVKMKEKGDIPEGYSVSREKKERFSLILESASTNQTSMYLCASSLGAYEQYFGPGTRLTVT.

The rearrangement uses TRBV7-3 and TRBJ1-1, with D tentatively TRBD1 (5 bases). The germline gives CDR1 SGHTA, CDR2 FQGTGA. There are 13 residues in the CDR3. Deletions cut 5 bases from V and 1 base from J, with 8 bases between. CDR3 nucleotide sequence: TGTGCCAGCAGCCTCGACAGGAACACTGAAGCTTTCTTT. Protein product: CASSLDRNTEAFF.

This clone was recorded a few times. The rearrangement joins TRBV11-3 to TRBJ1-1; TRBD1 matches at 10 bases. The germline V gene encodes CDR1 SGHNT and CDR2 YENEEA. V was pared by 5 bases and J by 7 bases, with 7 bases of the junction left unmatched. CDR3 length equals 14 residues. The CDR3 is CASSPRTGGVEAFF. CDR3 in DNA: TGTGCCAGCAGCCCACGGACAGGGGGAGTTGAAGCTTTCTTT.

This sequence joins TRBV19 and TRBJ1-3; D is undetermined. CDR1 and CDR2 (germline): LNHDA, SQIVND (reference sequence). The V end lost 3 bases, the J end lost 0 bases, and 6 bases lay between the germline ends. This CDR3 region has 14 residues. In DNA form, the CDR3 reads TGTGCCAGTAGTATCTCGAGCTCTGGAAACACCATATATTTT. This sequence encodes CASSISSSGNTIYF.

In this sample, this clone turned up a few times. The J gene is TRBJ2-3, the V gene TRBV7-2; D unresolved. The CDR3 runs 14 residues. V gave up 1 base and J gave up 2 bases, with 7 bases separating them. The germline V gene has CDR1 SGHTA and CDR2 FQGNSA. CDR3 protein: CASSLDYATDTQYF. CDR3 bases: TGTGCCAGCAGCTTAGACTACGCCACAGATACGCAGTATTTT.

This clone has just a few counts. The V and J genes are TRBV5-6 and TRBJ2-2; D is unclear. Looked up from germline, CDR1 is SGHDT and CDR2 is YYEEEE. The CDR3 length is 13 residues. Deletions cut 4 bases from V and 4 bases from J, with 8 bases between. The CDR3 loop is CASSRRGTGELFF. DNA for the CDR3: TGTGCCAGCAGCCGCAGAGGCACCGGGGAGCTGTTTTTT.

This chain connects TRBV30 to TRBJ2-7, with 13 positions matching TRBD2. The ends lost 2 bases at V and 2 bases at J; junction bases unmatched: 9. This CDR3 is built from 17 residues. The germline gives CDR1 GTSNPN, CDR2 SVGIG (reference sequence). CDR3 protein: CAWSPGLAGASPYEQYF. The CDR3 nucleotides read TGTGCCTGGAGTCCTGGACTAGCGGGAGCGAGTCCCTACGAGCAGTACTTC.

The chain couples TRBV19 to TRBJ1-5, with a possible D match to TRBD1 (5 bases). Germline values: CDR1 LNHDA, CDR2 SQIVND (reference sequence). The V gene lost 7 bases and the J gene lost 0 bases, with 13 bases spanning the gap. The CDR3 is 15 amino acids. CDR3: CASTRTGDSNQPQHF. DNA of the CDR3: TGTGCCAGTACCCGAACGGGGGATAGCAATCAGCCCCAGCATTTT. The whole variable domain, remainder taken from reference TRBV19 and TRBJ1-5, is DGGITQSPKYLFRKEGQNVTLSCEQNLNHDAMYWYRQDPGQGLRLIYYSQIVNDFQKGDIAEGYSVSREKKESFPLTVTSAQKNPTAFYLCASTRTGDSNQPQHFGDGTRLSIL.

The CDR3, as DNA: TGCGCCAGCAGCCATCCCCCTAAGGGGTACAATGAGCAGTTCTTC. As protein: CASSHPPKGYNEQFF. The chain is built from TRBV4-1 and TRBJ2-1; maybe TRBD1 (5 bases). Trimming shortened V by 3 bases and J by 4 bases, and 13 bases separated the two germline ends. This CDR3 spans 15 amino acids. Germline V gene sequence: CDR1 MGHRA, CDR2 YSYEKL.

As DNA, the CDR3 is TGTGCCAGCAGCCCCTCGGGGGGGTACGAGCAGTACTTC. Translation: CASSPSGGYEQYF. This chain uses TRBV11-3 with TRBJ2-7; TRBD2 matches 8 bases. The CDR3 covers 13 residues. Germline V gene sequence: CDR1 SGHNT, CDR2 YENEEA. V lost 5 bases, J lost 4 bases, and 4 bases stayed unmatched.

This chain links TRBV15 with TRBJ1-3, with TRBD1 matching over 8 bases. The germline V gene has CDR1 LNHNV and CDR2 YYDKDF (reference sequence). The CDR3 runs to 14 residues. Germline trimming cut 5 bases from V and 4 bases from J; bases unmatched to any gene: 4. CDR3 DNA sequence: TGTGCCACCAGCCGCACAGGGGGAGGAAACACCATATATTTT. It yields the protein CATSRTGGGNTIYF.